This T cell receptor beta chain stems from a study of blood T cell repertoires in COVID-19 (dated by TCRdb to 2020 to 2021). About the study as a whole: Collaborator samples came from the United States, Italy and Spain and covered acute and convalescent phases of COVID-19. The prospective study material was composed of cDNA or gDNA derived from T cells, B-cell-depleted T cells, or PBMCs. Where available, HLA class I and class II types were taken from metadata supplied by the sample provider and were not determined by assay-based typing. A de-identified subject ID, COVID-19 status, age in years and sex were almost always included in the sample metadata. Deeply sampled blood TCRbeta repertoires from subjects exposed to, actively infected with, or recovered from COVID-19 were included in the dataset. A freely available public database, intended as a resource for researchers studying the immune response to SARS-CoV-2, is where the repertoires were released. Samples came from the ongoing ImmuneRACE study (first 160 participants) plus 1,254 subjects from 6 global collaborators. Overall study results and their limits: The quantity of clinical and demographic metadata differed by source and by participant and was supplied without curation.

Reading from cysteine to phenylalanine, the CDR3 counts 14 amino acids. Only the CDR3 part of the read is kept: 42 bases, read in frame from the first base. Trimming costs V 3 bases and J 3 bases, and their ends lie 11 bases apart. CDR1 is given as KGHDR and CDR2 as SFDVKD, both from the germline V gene. The collaborating institutions used their own protocols to collect whole blood in K2EDTA tubes. Collaborator samples were shipped for TCRbeta analysis as frozen whole blood, isolated PBMCs, or DNA extracted from either sample type. TCRbeta CDR3 regions were amplified from genomic DNA using the immunoSEQ Assay, a bias-controlled multiplex PCR. As for the authors' bioinformatics: The number of nucleated cells in each sample was estimated from the amplification of reference gene primers within the assay. To quantify the absolute abundance of each unique TCRbeta CDR3 rearrangement, sequence reads were collapsed and filtered. For each sample, productive Simpson clonality was calculated as the square root of Simpson's diversity index over productive rearrangements. Entries here come from immuneACCESS through TCRdb and include only in-frame sequences with V and J called. Some clones fail to appear in such tables; in the studies checked, an unresolved V gene covers under half of the shortfall, and the cause of the remainder is unknown. V and J calls and clone size come straight from that table; D and trimming were deduced from the DNA. The sample table records nearly 200,000 clones; approximately 84% of these occur just once. Together, the top ten hold 6.9% of the sample.

This clone was detected many times. Its antigen is currently not known. Base-call qualities are not available, and no considerably larger clone is one nucleotide away. Here the chain combines TRBV24-1 and TRBJ2-7, with no reliable assignment of the D segment. Material: peripheral blood. The receptor was derived from a human donor with acute or convalescent COVID-19. The donor label of this sample is uncertain. The CDR3 reads as follows: CATSDPGFGYEQYF. The DNA sequence is given as TGTGCCACCAGTGATCCGGGTTTTGGCTACGAGCAGTACTTC.